The 21 T cell receptor beta chains given below trace back to one sample, sequenced in a study of T cell clonality in common variable immunodeficiency. These receptors have no identified antigens. Study-level results: Common variable immunodeficiency TCR beta sequences reportedly had fewer deletions and N-nucleotide insertions.

Sequencing used immunoSEQ multiplex PCR; TCRdb keeps in-frame clones, though not all of them. Reported are more than 30,000 clones, none seen only once; the ten largest carry around 5.9%. The sequencing sample was made of peripheral blood mononuclear cells. These receptors all stem from a human donor with common variable immunodeficiency.

Note on this clone: The read is 3 residues too short to cover the CDR3 end, so that end is filled in from the germline J gene. The chain is built from TRBV7-9 and TRBJ2-7; tentatively, D is TRBD2 (7 bases). Germline V gene data show CDR1 as SEHNR and CDR2 as FQNEAQ (reference sequence). The CDR3 consists of 15 residues. The V and J ends lost 1 base and 5 bases respectively, with 15 bases between them. The DNA read from the CDR3 is TGTGCCAGCAGCTTAGAAGGGCAGGGGAGGGACGAG. It translates to CASSLEGQGRDE. The CDR3, in full, reads CASSLEGQGRDEQYF.

There are a few counts of this clone. The read terminates 3 residues ahead of where the CDR3 ends, so the germline J gene completes it. The chain uses TRBV7-9 and TRBJ2-5, with D maybe TRBD1 (6 bases). The CDR3 has 12 amino acids. The germline CDR1 and CDR2 sequences are SEHNR and FQNEAQ (reference sequence). Trimming cost V 9 bases and J 4 bases, with 12 bases left between them. CDR3 DNA, as far as it was read: TGTGCCAGTTGGGGGCCTACAGAGACC. Amino acids: CASWGPTET. In full, the CDR3 is CASWGPTETQYF.

This clone was counted many times. The read is 3 residues too short to cover the CDR3 end, so that end is filled in from the germline J gene. V usage is TRBV5-6 and J usage is TRBJ2-7; the match to TRBD1 covers 8 bases. With 4 bases clipped from V and 4 bases from J, the junction kept 10 bases outside the gene matches. Germline V lookup: CDR1 SGHDT, CDR2 YYEEEE. The CDR3 loop spans 15 amino acids. The DNA read from the CDR3 is TGTGCCAGCAGCCATGGACAGGGTGGTGGATACGAG. It specifies CASSHGQGGGYE. The CDR3 as a whole reads CASSHGQGGGYEQYF.

The sample holds a few counts of this clone. The CDR3 extends 3 residues past the end of the read, so its final part is completed from the germline J gene. The chain is built from TRBV19 and TRBJ1-1; D perhaps matches TRBD1 (6 bases). Trimming shortened V by 6 bases and J by 0 bases, and 17 bases separated the two germline ends. The CDR3 is 16 residues long. The germline V gene encodes CDR1 LNHDA and CDR2 SQIVND (reference sequence). CDR3 in amino acids: CASRNHGQLMNTEAFF. CDR3 DNA (partial): TGTGCCAGTAGGAATCACGGACAGTTAATGAACACTGAA.

This clone was picked up a small number of times. The DNA ends 3 residues before the CDR3 does, and the rest of the CDR3 is filled in from the germline J gene. The gene calls are TRBV7-9 and TRBJ2-2, with D hard to call. The CDR3 contains 12 residues. Germline CDR1 reads SEHNR; CDR2 reads FQNEAQ (reference sequence). V was shortened by 6 bases and J by 3 bases, with 5 bases between the two germline ends. CDR3 DNA (partial): TGTGCCAGCAGTTCAGACACCGGGGAG. Protein: CASSSDTGE. The whole CDR3 sequence reads CASSSDTGELFF.

In the case of this clone: The read terminates 3 residues before the CDR3 end, so the remaining end is supplied by the germline J gene. The chain uses TRBV19 and TRBJ2-7; 11 nucleotides agree with TRBD1. The V and J ends lost 5 bases and 6 bases, in that order; junction bases with no gene match: 9. The CDR3 sequence is 15 residues long. The germline CDR1 and CDR2 sequences are LNHDA and SQIVND (reference sequence). This CDR3 is CASSFRTGGSGEQYF. The covered CDR3 bases are TGTGCCAGTAGTTTTCGGACAGGGGGCTCAGGCGAG.

The DNA read from the CDR3 is TGTGCCACAAGGACAGGGGGCTGGACTAACTATGGC. Translation gives CATRTGGWTNYG. The complete CDR3 protein is CATRTGGWTNYGYTF. The chain joins TRBV19 to TRBJ1-2; 11 nucleotides align to TRBD1. The missing CDR3 end, 3 residues past where the read stops, is filled in from the germline J gene. CDR1 and CDR2 from the germline V gene are LNHDA and SQIVND (reference sequence). The CDR3 spans 15 residues. V lost 10 bases, J lost 0 bases, and 7 bases stayed unmatched.

The sample holds many counts of this clone. The read ends 3 residues before the CDR3 terminus; that terminus is restored from the germline J gene. This chain connects TRBV6-4 to TRBJ1-1; D is ambiguous. The germline gives CDR1 MRHNA, CDR2 SNTAGT. This CDR3 comprises 14 residues. CDR3 DNA (partial): TGTGCCAGCAGGCGGTCGGCTCCACTAGGAGAA. Amino acids: CASRRSAPLGE. The full CDR3 is CASRRSAPLGEAFF.

This clone was recorded a few times. The read ends 3 residues before the CDR3 terminus; that terminus is restored from the germline J gene. The genes are TRBV20-1 and TRBJ1-2; D remains ambiguous. V was trimmed by 4 bases and J by 3 bases, leaving 15 bases between them. CDR1 is DFQATT and CDR2 is SNEGSKA in the germline V gene (reference sequence). The CDR3 has 14 residues. The CDR3: CSAMFFSTDYGYTF. The part of the CDR3 DNA that was read is TGCAGTGCTATGTTCTTCAGTACCGACTATGGC.

About this clone itself: The read ends 3 residues before the CDR3 terminus; that terminus is restored from the germline J gene. The V call is TRBV2, the J call TRBJ2-1; D gene uncertain. Trimming shortened V by 3 bases and J by 0 bases, and 9 bases separated the two germline ends. This CDR3 has 15 residues. The V gene's germline CDR1 is SNHLY and CDR2 FYNNEI. Here the CDR3 reads CASSEGESSYNEQFF. CDR3 bases read: TGTGCCAGCAGTGAGGGCGAGAGCTCCTACAATGAG.

This clone was detected many times. The observed sequence ends 3 residues before the CDR3 terminus, with the missing tail filled in from the germline J gene. J is TRBJ1-1 and V is TRBV20-1, with D uncertain. The CDR3 consists of 17 residues. With 3 bases removed from V and 4 bases from J, the gap between germline ends came to 24 bases. Germline V gives CDR1 DFQATT, CDR2 SNEGSKA (reference sequence). CDR3 residues: CSARSGGGVFSSTEAFF. The covered CDR3 bases are TGCAGTGCTAGGAGTGGAGGCGGCGTGTTTTCATCCACTGAA.

This clone was seen only a few times. The missing CDR3 end, 3 residues past where the read stops, is filled in from the germline J gene. This chain links TRBV19 with TRBJ2-1; 8 positions agree with TRBD1. CDR3 length: 14 residues. V gave up 5 bases and J gave up 4 bases; unmatched junction bases: 4. CDR1 and CDR2 from the germline V gene are LNHDA and SQIVND (reference sequence). Partial CDR3 DNA: TGTGCCAGTAGTTCGGGACAGGCATACAATGAG. Protein product: CASSSGQAYNE. The complete CDR3 protein is CASSSGQAYNEQFF.

A remark on this clone: Read coverage stops 3 residues before the CDR3 terminus; the germline J gene supplies the remainder. V gene TRBV7-2 combines with J gene TRBJ1-5; 9 bases line up with TRBD1. Germline trimming cut 5 bases from V and 6 bases from J; bases unmatched to any gene: 8. CDR3 size: 15 residues. From germline, CDR1 is SGHTA and CDR2 FQGNSA. Here the CDR3 reads CASSNPGQGTQPQHF. The part of the CDR3 DNA that was read is TGTGCCAGCAGCAATCCGGGACAGGGTACTCAGCCC.

In regard to this clone: The read finishes 3 residues shy of the CDR3 end, and the germline J gene is used to complete it. The chain carries TRBV6-1 and TRBJ1-2; TRBD1 might be the D (5 bases). Germline CDR1 reads MNHNS; CDR2 reads SASEGT. CDR3 length equals 17 residues. The part of the CDR3 DNA that was read is TGTGCCAGCAGTGAAGCTGGGAGGGGATTAGTTTCTGGCGGC. Its translation: CASSEAGRGLVSGG. The whole CDR3 sequence reads CASSEAGRGLVSGGYTF.

This clone was counted only a few times. The read falls 3 residues short of the CDR3 end, and the missing part is taken from the germline J gene. The chain combines TRBV18 with TRBJ2-7, with 8 bases that match TRBD2. Germline V gene lookup returns CDR1 KGHSH and CDR2 LQKENI. Trimming at V came to 3 bases and at J to 3 bases, leaving 7 bases not matched to a gene. CDR3 length equals 15 residues. CDR3 bases read: TGTGCCAGCTCACCCCGCGGGGGGCTATACTACGAG. Encoded protein: CASSPRGGLYYE. The full CDR3 protein reads CASSPRGGLYYEQYF.

This clone was recorded a few times. The read ends 3 residues early relative to the CDR3; the germline J gene fills the gap. The chain combines TRBV18 with TRBJ1-5; 7 bases line up with TRBD1. J lost 2 bases, V lost 6 bases, and 7 bases had no gene match. This CDR3 has 15 amino acids. Germline CDR1 reads KGHSH; CDR2 reads LQKENI. The CDR3 sequence is CASSRLGQRNQPQHF. The sequenced CDR3 bases are TGTGCCAGCTCGCGCTTGGGACAGCGCAATCAGCCC. Supplemented by reference TRBV18 and TRBJ1-5, the full variable domain reads NAGVMQNPRHLVRRRGQEARLRCSPMKGHSHVYWYRQLPEEGLKFMVYLQKENIIDESGMPKERFSAEFPKEGPSILRIQQVVRGDSAAYFCASSRLGQRNQPQHFGDGTRLSIL.

A few counts support this clone. Read data end 3 residues before the CDR3 end; the end is taken from the germline J gene. The chain recombines TRBV18 with TRBJ1-1; no reliable D call. The CDR3 runs to 14 residues. Germline assignment: CDR1 KGHSH and CDR2 LQKENI. The V and J ends lost 2 bases and 1 base respectively, with 8 bases between them. The covered CDR3 bases are TGTGCCAGCTCACCAGCCTGGCAGAACACTGAA. Translated, it gives CASSPAWQNTE. The whole CDR3 protein is CASSPAWQNTEAFF.

This clone was detected a few times. The CDR3 goes on 3 residues after the read ends, and that part is filled in from the germline J gene. This chain links TRBV19 with TRBJ1-2; D possibly corresponds to TRBD1 (5 bases). The CDR3 contains 15 residues. Trimming left V 8 bases short and J 0 bases short, with 16 bases between. CDR1 is LNHDA, CDR2 SQIVND, per germline (reference sequence). CDR3 DNA (partial): TGTGCCAGTCTCCACCCAGGACACTCTAACTATGGC. Its translation: CASLHPGHSNYG. The complete CDR3 protein is CASLHPGHSNYGYTF.

The sample holds many counts of this clone. The read comes to an end 3 residues before the CDR3 does, leaving the germline J gene to fill in the end. This chain connects TRBV18 to TRBJ2-1; 8 positions match TRBD2. The CDR3 loop spans 15 amino acids. Germline V CDR1 and CDR2: KGHSH, LQKENI. The V and J ends lost 2 bases and 7 bases, in that order; junction bases with no gene match: 7. The CDR3 DNA, read in part, is TGTGCCAGCTCACCAGCGGGGGGATCACTGAATGAG. Its translation: CASSPAGGSLNE. The whole CDR3 sequence reads CASSPAGGSLNEQFF.

The sample holds a few counts of this clone. This CDR3 reads CASNEGRYTEAFF. CDR3 DNA, as far as it was read: TGTGCCAGCAATGAGGGCAGATACACTGAA. The chain joins TRBV2 to TRBJ1-1; no clear D. The missing CDR3 end, 3 residues past where the read stops, is filled in from the germline J gene. Germline lookup yields CDR1 SNHLY and CDR2 FYNNEI. This CDR3 has 13 amino acids. V was clipped by 7 bases and J by 3 bases, with 12 bases between them.

Concerning this clone itself: From the germline J gene comes the end of the CDR3, since the read stops 3 residues before it. V usage is TRBV7-9 and J usage is TRBJ1-1; 9 bases match TRBD1. Germline V lookup: CDR1 SEHNR, CDR2 FQNEAQ (reference sequence). CDR3 length: 13 residues. The DNA read from the CDR3 is TGTGCCAGCAGCTGGGAGACAGGGGGGCAA. As protein: CASSWETGGQ. The full CDR3 protein reads CASSWETGGQAFF.